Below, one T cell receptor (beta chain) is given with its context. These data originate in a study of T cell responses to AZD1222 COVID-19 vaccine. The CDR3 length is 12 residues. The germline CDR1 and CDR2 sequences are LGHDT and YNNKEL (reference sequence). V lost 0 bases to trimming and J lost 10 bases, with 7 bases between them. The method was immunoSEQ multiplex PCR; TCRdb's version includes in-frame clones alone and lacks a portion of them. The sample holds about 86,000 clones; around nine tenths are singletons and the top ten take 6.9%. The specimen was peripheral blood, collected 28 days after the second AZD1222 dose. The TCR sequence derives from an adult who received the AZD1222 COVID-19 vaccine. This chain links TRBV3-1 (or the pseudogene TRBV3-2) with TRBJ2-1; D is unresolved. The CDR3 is CASSQEGLEQFF. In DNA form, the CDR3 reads TGTGCCAGCAGCCAAGAAGGCTTAGAGCAGTTCTTC.